The sequence of this TCR beta chain was determined in a study of vaccination and CD4 T cells after COVID-19. Using its own MiXCR run on the PCR reads, TCRdb lists one record per CDR3 protein. This table has just over 20,000 distinct CDR3 sequences, around three fifths appearing once. The source material was CD4+ T cells from blood, sampled before SARS-CoV-2 vaccination. The sequence derives from a human donor who had recovered from COVID-19.

The CDR3 here is CATSRGNYGYTF. Here the CDR3 DNA reads TGTGCCACCAGCAGAGGTAACTATGGCTACACCTTC. V usage is TRBV15 and J usage is TRBJ1-2; D uncertain. This CDR3 has 12 amino acids. Trimming stripped 1 base from V and 1 base from J, with 1 base between. Per the germline V gene, CDR1 is LNHNV and CDR2 is YYDKDF (reference sequence).